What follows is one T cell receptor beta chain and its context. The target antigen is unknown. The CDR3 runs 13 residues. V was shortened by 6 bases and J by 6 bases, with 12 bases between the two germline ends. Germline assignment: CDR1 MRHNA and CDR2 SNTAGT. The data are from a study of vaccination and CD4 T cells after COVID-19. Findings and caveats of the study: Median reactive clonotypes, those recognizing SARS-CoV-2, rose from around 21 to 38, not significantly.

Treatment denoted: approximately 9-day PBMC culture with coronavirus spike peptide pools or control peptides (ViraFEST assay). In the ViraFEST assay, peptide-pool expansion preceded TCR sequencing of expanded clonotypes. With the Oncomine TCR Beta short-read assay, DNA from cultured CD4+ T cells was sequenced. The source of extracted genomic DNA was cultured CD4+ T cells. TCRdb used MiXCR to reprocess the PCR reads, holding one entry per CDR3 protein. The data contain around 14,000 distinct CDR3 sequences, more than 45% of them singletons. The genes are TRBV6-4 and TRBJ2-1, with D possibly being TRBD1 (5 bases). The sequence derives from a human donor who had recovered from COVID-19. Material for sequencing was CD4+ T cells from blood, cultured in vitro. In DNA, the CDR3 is TGTGCCAGCAGCCCAACAGGTCTCAATGAGCAGTTCTTC. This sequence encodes CASSPTGLNEQFF.